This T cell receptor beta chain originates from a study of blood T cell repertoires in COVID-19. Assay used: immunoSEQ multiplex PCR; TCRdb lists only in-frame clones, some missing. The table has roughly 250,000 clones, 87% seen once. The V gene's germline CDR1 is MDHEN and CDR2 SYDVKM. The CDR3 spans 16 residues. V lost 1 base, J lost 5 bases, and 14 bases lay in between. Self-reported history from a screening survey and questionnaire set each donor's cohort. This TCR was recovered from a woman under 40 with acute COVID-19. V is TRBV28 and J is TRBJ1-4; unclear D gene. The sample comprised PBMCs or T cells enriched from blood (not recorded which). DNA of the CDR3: TGTGCCAGCAGTTTATTGGAGGAGGGCCAGAATGAAAAACTGTTTTTT. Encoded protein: CASSLLEEGQNEKLFF.